A selection of T cell receptor beta chains follows, all from one sample in a study of CD8+ T cells in alopecia areata. Produced via immunoSEQ multiplex PCR; TCRdb's table is partial and in-frame only. The sample has 170,000 or so clones, 55% to 75% seen once. This material consisted of CD4+ T cells sorted from blood, taken at week 4, from a patient treated with tofacitinib. The receptors originated from a human donor with alopecia areata. The conserved cysteine and the conserved F or W are not part of the CDR3 here. Part of the rows lack a size; the others show once, few, many or a class for expanded clones.

CDR3: ASSMGRIQARETQY
size: NA
V: TRBV19

CDR3: ASSEHSPLH
size: NA
V: TRBV2

CDR3: ASSFGQERGTDTQY
size: NA
V: TRBV5-1

CDR3: ASSRQGNEQF
size: NA
V: TRBV6-5

CDR3: SALRQGNEKLF
size: NA
V: TRBV29-1

CDR3: ASSLRGTLGTNEKLF
size: NA
V: TRBV7-2

CDR3: ASSMASGGYEQF
size: few
V: TRBV19

CDR3: ASSQGSWTWYGYT
size: NA
V: TRBV14

CDR3: ATSRDMGNTEAF
size: NA
V: TRBV15

CDR3: AWSVRGSSYNEQF
size: NA
V: TRBV30

CDR3: ASSQGNYGYT
size: few
V: TRBV2

CDR3: ASKPRREVEKLF
size: NA
V: TRBV6-5

CDR3: ASSLMGGQDTQY
size: NA
V: TRBV7-9

CDR3: ASSRTDPYEQY
size: NA
V: TRBV4-1

CDR3: SVHANWETQY
size: few
V: TRBV29-1

CDR3: ASSYITGNSNQPQH
size: many
V: TRBV6-6

CDR3: ASSTNQETQY
size: NA
V: TRBV18

CDR3: ASSRGQDYGYT
size: once
V: TRBV7-9

CDR3: ASSFRDGLQF
size: NA
V: TRBV5-4

CDR3: ASSWGGTASREQY
size: NA
V: TRBV6-5

CDR3: SAGGQGASEAF
size: NA
V: TRBV29-1

CDR3: AISDVVSSGANVLT
size: NA
V: TRBV10-3

CDR3: ASRGTGITYEQY
size: NA
V: TRBV6-6

CDR3: ASSYRPGLETQY
size: NA
V: TRBV6-5

CDR3: SVVSSNQPQH
size: NA
V: TRBV29-1

CDR3: AWSVGVGQF
size: NA
V: TRBV30

CDR3: AWSVQRSNTEAF
size: NA
V: TRBV30

CDR3: AWMGESNYGYT
size: few
V: TRBV30

CDR3: AWRRPLGEQF
size: few
V: TRBV30

CDR3: ASSVGIERSLAKNIQY
size: few
V: TRBV9

CDR3: SGAAQGDGTQY
size: NA
V: TRBV29-1

CDR3: AWKGRKLF
size: NA
V: TRBV30

CDR3: ATHATGYNSPLH
size: NA
V: TRBV25-1

CDR3: ASGKPNQLSTYEQY
size: NA
V: TRBV11-2

CDR3: ASSLRSLDYGYT
size: few
V: TRBV11-1

CDR3: AWSMWAGGYT
size: NA
V: TRBV30

CDR3: AWSVFVTGRAGYT
size: NA
V: TRBV30

CDR3: ASSLRGHMYEQF
size: NA
V: TRBV5-6

CDR3: ASSLTLGAGTDTQY
size: few
V: TRBV7-9

CDR3: ASSQRQAHTIY
size: NA
V: TRBV4-1

CDR3: ASSFDRYPPLH
size: once
V: TRBV19

CDR3: ASSHPSGGNEQF
size: NA
V: TRBV4-2

CDR3: ASSQGDLVYEQY
size: NA
V: TRBV4-2

CDR3: ASSLLGAGELF
size: NA
V: TRBV5-1

CDR3: AWSPTSAGELF
size: NA
V: TRBV30

CDR3: ASDQGSGANVLT
size: few
V: TRBV5-1